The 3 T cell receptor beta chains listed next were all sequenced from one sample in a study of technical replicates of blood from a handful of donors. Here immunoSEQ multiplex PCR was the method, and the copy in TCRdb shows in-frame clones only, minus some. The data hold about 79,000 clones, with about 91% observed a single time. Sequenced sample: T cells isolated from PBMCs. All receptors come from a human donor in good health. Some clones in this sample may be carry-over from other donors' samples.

This CDR3 is CASSYDGQGMPFF. CDR3 in DNA: TGTGCCAGCAGCTATGACGGACAGGGGATGCCTTTCTTT. The chain uses TRBV11-3 and TRBJ1-1; TRBD1 agrees at 9 bases. Germline CDR1 and CDR2: SGHNT and YENEEA. Trimming cost V 4 bases and J 12 bases; bases outside gene matches: 9. The CDR3 contains 13 residues.

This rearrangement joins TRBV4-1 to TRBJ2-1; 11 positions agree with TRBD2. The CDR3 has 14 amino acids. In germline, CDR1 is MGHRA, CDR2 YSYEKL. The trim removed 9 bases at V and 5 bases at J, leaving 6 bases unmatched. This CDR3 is CASATSGVDNEQFF. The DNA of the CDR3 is TGCGCCAGTGCGACTAGCGGGGTTGACAATGAGCAGTTCTTC.

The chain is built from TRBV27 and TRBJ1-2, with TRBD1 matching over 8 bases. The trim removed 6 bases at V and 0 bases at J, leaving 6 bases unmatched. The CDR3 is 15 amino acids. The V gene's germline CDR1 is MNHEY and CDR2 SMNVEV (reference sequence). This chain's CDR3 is CASRDRASANYGYTF. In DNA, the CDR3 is TGTGCCAGCAGGGACAGGGCCTCAGCTAACTATGGCTACACCTTC.